This T cell receptor beta chain was identified in a study of T cell responses to AZD1222 COVID-19 vaccine. A note on this clone: As yet, its antigen is unknown.

From germline, CDR1 is LGHDT and CDR2 YNNKEL (reference sequence). V was clipped by 2 bases and J by 2 bases, with 16 bases between them. This CDR3 has 16 amino acids. General study findings and limits: Vaccine-related CD4 TCRs covered spike, predominating at 160-218 and 743-854.

Repertoires were generated with immunoSEQ multiplex PCR, while TCRdb's copy carries only in-frame clones and drops some. The table shows more than 130,000 clones, with approximately 90% occurring only once. This receptor was identified in an adult in good health. The sequencing used peripheral blood, collected on day 0 of AZD1222 vaccination. The J gene is TRBJ2-7, the V gene TRBV3-1 (or the pseudogene TRBV3-2); a possible D gene is TRBD1 (6 bases). Here the CDR3 DNA reads TGTGCCAGCAGCCAACAAACCGACAGGTCCGCCTACGAGCAGTACTTC. This codes for CASSQQTDRSAYEQYF.